The 24 T cell receptor beta chains below come from one sample, sequenced in a study of preoperative IRX-2 immunotherapy in early breast cancer. Described treatment: preoperative locoregional IRX-2 cytokine immunotherapy. The protocol was immunoSEQ multiplex PCR, while the TCRdb copy is restricted to in-frame clones and leaves out a portion. The sample lists approximately 96,000 clones, 86% occurring once. The sample consisted of tumor tissue, taken after IRX-2 immunotherapy. These receptor sequences come from a human donor with breast cancer.

The gene calls are TRBV6-8 and TRBJ1-2; 8 bases are shared with TRBD1. The CDR3 totals 12 residues. The germline V gene encodes CDR1 MNHGY and CDR2 SAAAGT. V shed 4 bases and J 8 bases; nucleotides not matched to a gene: 3. The CDR3 reads CASSSGGKGYTF. DNA for the CDR3: TGTGCCAGCAGTTCAGGGGGCAAAGGCTACACCTTC.

In DNA, the CDR3 is TGTGCCACCAGCAGACCCACAGGGGTTAGCAAAGCTTTCTTT. It encodes CATSRPTGVSKAFF. The chain combines TRBV15 with TRBJ1-1, with 7 bases matching TRBD1. CDR3 length: 14 residues. V was clipped by 2 bases and J by 9 bases; unmatched bases: 9. Per germline, CDR1 LNHNV and CDR2 YYDKDF (reference sequence).

The chain has TRBV5-1 and TRBJ1-2; a weak D match, TRBD1 (5 bases). The CDR3 sequence is 14 residues long. Germline V gives CDR1 SGHRS, CDR2 YFSETQ. V shed 1 base and J shed 6 bases, with 13 bases lying between them. The CDR3 DNA reads as TGCGCCAGCAGCTTGAGTTGGGGGGAGGATGGCTACACCTTC. Amino acid sequence: CASSLSWGEDGYTF.

This clone was counted a single time. The rearrangement uses TRBV30 and TRBJ2-7; 8 nucleotides align to TRBD2. The CDR3 contains 13 residues. The trim removed 1 base at V and 5 bases at J, leaving 4 bases unmatched. Germline CDR1 GTSNPN, CDR2 SVGIG (reference sequence). The CDR3 region is CAWSAAGVDEQYF. CDR3 DNA sequence: TGTGCCTGGAGTGCAGCGGGAGTGGACGAGCAGTACTTC.

The chain combines TRBV30 with TRBJ2-1; TRBD2 might be the D (5 bases). V gave up 4 bases and J gave up 8 bases, with 18 bases separating them. CDR3 length equals 14 residues. Germline CDR1 and CDR2: GTSNPN and SVGIG (reference sequence). This CDR3 reads CAWKRERVWDEQFF. The CDR3 DNA sequence: TGTGCCTGGAAACGGGAACGCGTCTGGGATGAGCAGTTCTTC.

The V and J genes are TRBV5-1 and TRBJ1-2; 8 bases match TRBD1. CDR1 and CDR2 from the germline V gene are SGHRS and YFSETQ. CDR3 length: 15 residues. Losses at the gene ends were 6 bases for V and 2 bases for J; bases not matched to a gene: 9. The CDR3 spells CASTTLTGDNYGYTF. The CDR3 bases are TGCGCCAGCACCACTTTGACAGGGGACAACTATGGCTACACCTTC.

As concerns this clone: One end of the junction varies from germline; a read error may be responsible. This chain connects TRBV5-1 to TRBJ2-3; TRBD1 is a possible D gene (6 bases). This CDR3 has 16 amino acids. Germline V lookup: CDR1 SGHRS, CDR2 YFSETQ. CDR3: CASYKADGTSTDTQYF. The CDR3 DNA sequence: TGCGCCAGCTATAAAGCGGACGGGACAAGCACAGATACGCAATATTTT.

This clone is judged medium-sized. The V call is TRBV11-3, the J call TRBJ1-6; tentatively, D is TRBD1 (5 bases). CDR3 size: 16 residues. The V and J ends lost 2 bases and 9 bases respectively, with 17 bases between them. Germline CDR1 SGHNT, CDR2 YENEEA. The CDR3 sequence: CASSLSGANYVSPLHF. In nucleotides, the CDR3 is TGTGCCAGCAGCTTATCCGGGGCTAATTACGTTTCACCCCTCCACTTT.

CDR3 protein: CASSPLLQSAGELFF. The CDR3 DNA sequence: TGTGCCAGCTCACCACTCCTCCAGTCGGCCGGGGAGCTGTTTTTT. The rearrangement links TRBV18 to TRBJ2-2; no clear D gene. There are 15 residues in the CDR3. The V end was cut by 1 base, the J end by 6 bases, with 12 bases between. Germline V lookup: CDR1 KGHSH, CDR2 LQKENI.

V usage is TRBV30 and J usage is TRBJ2-1; 10 bases match TRBD2. The CDR3 has 12 residues. With V trimmed by 4 bases and J by 8 bases, 2 bases remained unmatched. Germline V gene lookup returns CDR1 GTSNPN and CDR2 SVGIG (reference sequence). In DNA form, the CDR3 reads TGTGCCTGGAACCTAGCGGGGGATGAGCAGTTCTTC. This codes for CAWNLAGDEQFF.

V gene TRBV6-7 combines with J gene TRBJ1-5; D unclear. TRBV6-7 is noted as an ORF with a role that remains uncertain. There are 13 residues in the CDR3. The ends were cut back, 4 bases at V and 5 bases at J, with 9 bases in the middle. For the CDR3, the DNA is TGTGCCAGCAGTTGGGGAGGGCATCAGCCCCAGCATTTT. Protein product: CASSWGGHQPQHF.

The chain links TRBV15 to TRBJ2-7, with TRBD1 identical over 9 bases. The V gene end was trimmed by 1 base and the J gene end by 4 bases; junction bases not matched to a gene: 2. This CDR3 comprises 14 residues. Germline V gene data show CDR1 as LNHNV and CDR2 as YYDKDF (reference sequence). Here the CDR3 reads CATSRAGQGYEQYF. DNA for the CDR3: TGTGCCACCAGCAGAGCGGGACAGGGTTACGAGCAGTACTTC.

J is TRBJ1-1 and V is TRBV6-8; 7 bases are shared with TRBD1. The CDR3 covers 13 residues. V trimming: 4 bases; J trimming: 6 bases; junction bases outside the gene matches: 5. The V gene's germline CDR1 is MNHGY and CDR2 SAAAGT. The CDR3 region has the DNA TGTGCCAGCAGTTGGGGTCAGGGGGCTGAAGCTTTCTTT. Amino acids: CASSWGQGAEAFF.

V usage is TRBV19 and J usage is TRBJ1-4; D uncertain. The ends were cut back, 5 bases at V and 7 bases at J, with 11 bases in the middle. The CDR3 sequence is 13 residues long. CDR1 LNHDA and CDR2 SQIVND come from the germline V gene (reference sequence). The CDR3 loop is CASSVATFEKLFF. Here the CDR3 DNA reads TGTGCCAGTAGTGTAGCCACTTTTGAAAAACTGTTTTTT.

V usage is TRBV7-5 and J usage is TRBJ2-3; the table's D call of TRBD2 was not tested on the DNA. TRBV7-5 is an annotated pseudogene. The CDR3 loop spans 15 amino acids. The CDR3, as DNA: TGTGCCAGCAGCTTCCGGGGGTACTTGACAGATACGCAGTATTTT. Translated: CASSFRGYLTDTQYF.

The CDR3 loop reads CSVAMTGGREQYF. The CDR3 DNA reads TGCAGCGTCGCCATGACTGGAGGGCGCGAGCAGTACTTC. The genes are TRBV29-1 and TRBJ2-7; D is possibly TRBD2 (6 bases). Germline values: CDR1 SQVTM, CDR2 ANQGSEA. V lost 6 bases and J lost 6, with 18 bases in between. This CDR3 is built from 13 residues.

The gene calls are TRBV30 and TRBJ2-3, with a weak D call TRBD2 (5 bases). Germline CDR1 reads GTSNPN; CDR2 reads SVGIG (reference sequence). V lost 5 bases to trimming and J lost 4 bases, with 13 bases between them. The CDR3 length is 13 residues. The CDR3 region is CAWAGLSSDTQYF. For the CDR3, the DNA is TGTGCCTGGGCGGGCCTCTCGTCAGATACGCAGTATTTT.

The chain combines TRBV5-1 with TRBJ2-1; D possibly corresponds to TRBD1 (6 bases). V lost 3 bases to trimming and J lost 4 bases, with 17 bases between them. The CDR3 runs 16 residues. Germline CDR1 SGHRS, CDR2 YFSETQ. The CDR3 nucleotides read TGCGCCAGCAGCTATAACAGGGTTGCCCTTTACAATGAGCAGTTCTTC. Residues: CASSYNRVALYNEQFF.

The CDR3 DNA reads TGTGCCAGCAGGTCGGGACAGGGGGATTATTACTACACCTTC. Translation gives CASRSGQGDYYYTF. The rearrangement joins TRBV6-8 to TRBJ1-2; 11 bases agree with TRBD1. Trimming removed 6 bases from V and 10 bases from J; junction bases left unmatched: 10. Germline CDR1 and CDR2: MNHGY and SAAAGT. This CDR3 contains 14 residues.

The chain recombines TRBV29-1 with TRBJ2-3; 7 nucleotides align to TRBD2. V lost 0 bases to trimming and J lost 4 bases; unmatched junction nucleotides: 7. Germline V gene data show CDR1 as SQVTM and CDR2 as ANQGSEA. The CDR3 runs to 15 residues. CDR3: CSVEDLGAGSDTQYF. The CDR3 DNA sequence: TGCAGCGTTGAAGATCTCGGAGCGGGATCAGATACGCAGTATTTT.

The chain has TRBV6-8 and TRBJ1-2, with 8 bases aligning to TRBD1. CDR3 size: 15 residues. With 2 bases clipped from V and 8 bases from J, the junction kept 10 bases outside the gene matches. CDR1 and CDR2 from the germline V gene are MNHGY and SAAAGT. The CDR3 protein is CASSYRTGTGDGYTF. The CDR3 bases are TGTGCCAGCAGTTACAGAACCGGGACAGGCGACGGCTACACCTTC.

The V and J genes are TRBV7-5 and TRBJ2-4; whether TRBD1, the table's D call, matches the DNA was not checked. TRBV7-5 is annotated as a pseudogene. The length of the CDR3 is 14 residues. CDR3 nucleotide sequence: TGTGCCAGCATTAAGGGGGAAGCCAAAAACATTCAGTACTTC. Translated, it gives CASIKGEAKNIQYF.

The chain is built from TRBV2 and TRBJ2-3; D uncertain. CDR1 and CDR2 from the germline V gene are SNHLY and FYNNEI. The CDR3 has 13 amino acids. The V end was cut by 5 bases, the J end by 1 base, with 7 bases between. CDR3 bases: TGTGCCAGCAGTCCGGACGGCACAGATACGCAGTATTTT. Its protein is CASSPDGTDTQYF.

V gene TRBV6-8 combines with J gene TRBJ2-3; D call uncertain. In germline, CDR1 is MNHGY, CDR2 SAAAGT. V shed 10 bases and J shed 5 bases, with 16 bases lying between them. The CDR3 runs to 13 residues. CDR3 sequence reads: CAINDRVGDTQYF. CDR3 DNA: TGTGCCATCAATGACCGAGTAGGAGATACGCAGTATTTT.